This T cell receptor beta chain is drawn from a study of cytotoxic CD8 clonotypes in ibrutinib-treated CLL. General study findings and limits: Baseline clonality, above age-matched healthy donor levels, tracked circulating CD8+ T-cell counts.

A remark on this clone: What it recognizes is unknown.

The source of roughly 2 micrograms of genomic DNA for TCR beta libraries was cryopreserved PBMCs. The germline gives CDR1 SGHDT, CDR2 YYEEEE. With 7 bases removed from V and 6 bases from J, the gap between germline ends came to 17 bases. The CDR3 totals 13 residues. Targeted sequencing depth ranged from 1 in 200,000 to 1 in 1 million T cells. Method: immunoSEQ multiplex PCR; TCRdb's copy keeps in-frame clones and lacks some. Among 150,000 or so clones listed, about 72% were seen once. The sequence was collected from a human donor with chronic lymphocytic leukemia. V is TRBV5-6 and J is TRBJ2-7, with D maybe TRBD1 (7 bases). Sequencing was performed on PBMCs, taken after 12 months of ibrutinib treatment. For the CDR3, the DNA is TGTGCCAGCGCCAGGGGGGCCCCTTCCGAGCAGTACTTC. Protein product: CASARGAPSEQYF. Full variable domain (missing parts from reference TRBV5-6 and TRBJ2-7): DAGVTQSPTHLIKTRGQQVTLRCSPKSGHDTVSWYQQALGQGPQFIFQYYEEEERQRGNFPDRFSGHQFPNYSSELNVNALLLGDSALYLCASARGAPSEQYFGPGTRLTVT.